The 6 T cell receptor beta chains in this list originate from one sample, sequenced in a study of monozygotic twins with cystic fibrosis. Produced via immunoSEQ multiplex PCR; TCRdb's table is partial and in-frame only. The sample lists 32,000 or so clones, roughly nine tenths occurring once. Sequenced input: blood. These TCRs come from a girl aged 2-9 years with cystic fibrosis.

V gene TRBV5-1 combines with J gene TRBJ1-4, with D maybe TRBD1 (5 bases). The CDR3 consists of 14 residues. Trimming stripped 4 bases from V and 7 bases from J, with 14 bases between. Germline CDR1 reads SGHRS; CDR2 reads YFSETQ. The CDR3 DNA reads TGCGCCAGCAGCCAGGGAGTGAGCGGTGAAAAACTGTTTTTT. Translation: CASSQGVSGEKLFF.

J is TRBJ2-4 and V is TRBV6-5; D unresolved. The CDR3 is 9 residues long. Germline V gene sequence: CDR1 MNHEY, CDR2 SVGAGI. V lost 7 bases to trimming and J lost 9 bases, with 4 bases between them. CDR3: CASTSIQYF. CDR3 DNA sequence: TGTGCCAGCACTTCCATTCAGTACTTC.

The chain combines TRBV27 with TRBJ2-1; the D gene is possibly TRBD2 (5 bases). This CDR3 has 14 amino acids. Germline values: CDR1 MNHEY, CDR2 SMNVEV (reference sequence). V was trimmed by 3 bases and J by 9 bases, leaving 15 bases between them. Here the CDR3 DNA reads TGTGCCAGCAGTTTGAAACCGGCTCGGGGTGAGCAGTTCTTC. This encodes CASSLKPARGEQFF.

The chain is built from TRBV5-4 and TRBJ1-6; 7 bases fit TRBD1. The CDR3 covers 16 residues. The junction had 10 bases not matched to a gene; V was cut back by 3 bases and J by 7 bases. Germline V gene sequence: CDR1 SGHNT, CDR2 YYREEE (reference sequence). The CDR3 sequence: CASSSSTGVGNSPLHF. Written as DNA, the CDR3 is TGTGCCAGCAGCTCCTCAACAGGGGTTGGGAATTCACCCCTCCACTTT.

The rearrangement uses TRBV7-9 and TRBJ2-3; D uncertain. The CDR3 totals 14 residues. Per the germline V gene, CDR1 is SEHNR and CDR2 is FQNEAQ (reference sequence). Deletions cut 2 bases from V and 1 base from J, with 7 bases between. The chain's CDR3 is CASSLSQGTDTQYF. The CDR3 DNA reads as TGTGCCAGCAGCTTAAGTCAGGGCACAGATACGCAGTATTTT. Based on the CDR3 plus reference TRBV7-9 and TRBJ2-3, the full variable domain is DTGVSQNPRHKITKRGQNVTFRCDPISEHNRLYWYRQTLGQGPEFLTYFQNEAQLEKSRLLSDRFSAERPKGSFSTLEIQRTEQGDSAMYLCASSLSQGTDTQYFGPGTRLTVL.

V is TRBV28 and J is TRBJ2-3; 13 nucleotides match TRBD2. The V gene end was trimmed by 5 bases and the J gene end by 3 bases; junction bases not matched to a gene: 14. The germline V gene has CDR1 MDHEN and CDR2 SYDVKM. This CDR3 spans 19 amino acids. This chain's CDR3 is CASSLRTLRTSGSTDTQYF. The CDR3 DNA reads TGTGCCAGCAGTCTACGAACTCTTCGGACTAGCGGGAGTACAGATACGCAGTATTTT.